This T cell receptor (beta chain) came from a study of T cell responses to AZD1222 COVID-19 vaccine (dated by TCRdb to the early 2020s). Regarding the study in general: AZD1222 recipients with second doses at about 4 weeks or about 12 weeks were pooled, because spike-specific TCR depth and breadth did not differ between schedules. Enrollment into the trials was organized by age into subgroups of 18-55, 56-69 and 70-plus years, and those subgroups contained roughly 140, 27 and 60 TCR-sequenced participants, respectively. A total of about 250 trial participants underwent TCR sequencing, of whom about 210 had received two doses of AZD1222 and 26 had received two doses of the MenACWY control vaccine.

The CDR3 regions of human TCRbeta chains were subjected to immunosequencing. The study's processing was this. Repertoire TCRs were checked for matches against a reference library of SARS-CoV-2-specific TCRs that had been generated using the MIRA antigen-specificity platform. Breadth was defined as the fraction of unique TCRs that were SARS-CoV-2-associated, and depth was defined as the fraction of total T cells that were SARS-CoV-2-associated. Using the MIRA data, every spike-specific TCR was mapped to the spike region that the TCR reacted to and assigned to either a CD4 or a CD8 class. Log10-transformed breadth and depth values were compared by one-way ANOVA with Sidak's multiple comparisons tests. Imported from immuneACCESS, the table was reduced by TCRdb to in-frame sequences with V and J called. These copies leave out some clones; in studies compared against another copy, an unresolved V gene accounts for under half, and the cause of the remainder is not known. The D gene and trimming were derived from the DNA, and the V and J assignments and clone size from that table. The sample has tens of thousands of clones on record, nearly 90% of them singletons. The top ten constitute over 1.2% of the sample.

On this clone itself: The antigen this receptor binds is unknown. No base-level quality is on record; no much larger clone is a single base apart.

The sample's time point, from its label and the paper: baseline before first vaccination. Vaccinee samples were obtained from the UK trials COV001 and COV002, which included a single-blind randomized controlled phase 2/3 trial of AZD1222 (ChAdOx1 nCoV-19) in healthy adults. Trial participant PBMC samples were collected at day 0 and day 28 after the second dose for TCRbeta chain sequencing. Overall results and qualifications from the work: Conclusions about previously exposed vaccinees are limited because only a handful of AZD1222 recipients were SARS-CoV-2 seropositive at baseline. The 56-69-year group was small, and its depth increase did not reach significance, likely because of low power. Reportedly, almost half of the unique spike-specific TCRs recognized epitopes lying outside the regions that are mutated in the B.1.351 and B.1.1.7 variants. Participants were mostly white British, with more females than males. The authors suggested clonal diversity may have been underestimated. Vaccine-associated CD4 TCRs spanned the whole spike protein, with dominant responses in regions 160-218 and 743-854. Spike-specific TCR breadth and depth rose significantly after two AZD1222 doses compared with day 0 and with MenACWY recipients. Because no day 14 peak-response samples were available, repertoires were characterized only after the peak T cell response.

The germline V gene encodes CDR1 SGHTA and CDR2 FQGTGA. V gives up 7 bases and J gives up 3 bases, and the segment between their germline ends measures 16 bases. Its CDR3 holds 15 amino acids, cysteine through phenylalanine. The entry retains the CDR3 DNA only, 45 bases that are in frame from base 1. The specimen was peripheral blood, collected on day 0 of AZD1222 vaccination. The receptor was isolated from an adult in good health. This receptor chain uses TRBV7-3 and TRBJ2-1; the D gene could be TRBD1 or TRBD2, each one agreeing over 5 bases. The bases read TGTGCCAGCACAGAGGGGTCAGGGAACTACAATGAGCAGTTCTTC. It encodes CASTEGSGNYNEQFF.